This TCR beta chain was recorded in a study of graft-versus-host responses after intestinal transplantation. Overall study context: The whole recipient group had anti-thymocyte globulin induction followed by tacrolimus and steroids for two to four years.

Overall study findings and caveats: Subjects displaying graft-donor T cell macrochimerism possessed elevated graft-versus-host to host-versus-graft clonal ratios inside allografts. Early declines in HvG clones that occurred post-transplant were associated with peak circulating GvH clone levels. Detection of GvH clones occurred in recipient marrow, and some had their first appearance in ileum or blood.

In regard to this clone: Its antigen is not identified.

The trim removed 3 bases at V and 0 bases at J, leaving 11 bases unmatched. CDR1 is LGHNT, CDR2 FRNRAP, per germline. The CDR3 has 18 amino acids. TCRdb's table, derived via immunoSEQ multiplex PCR, lists solely in-frame clones and lacks some. The repertoire holds 95,000 to 150,000 clones, approximately 96% seen once, with 2.5% to 3.5% in the top ten. The sample was unstimulated CD8+ T cells sorted from spleen or lymph node cells, taken before intestinal transplant. The TCR comes from a human donor who received an intestinal transplant. V and J are TRBV12-5 and TRBJ2-1; 7 nucleotides agree with TRBD2. Written as DNA, the CDR3 is TGTGCTAGTGGTTTAACGAGGCGGGAGAGGAGCTCCTACAATGAGCAGTTCTTC. Residues: CASGLTRRERSSYNEQFF.